The 18 T cell receptor beta chains reported below all come from one sample, sequenced in a study of shared clonotypes between healthy human individuals. Sequenced by immunoSEQ multiplex PCR; TCRdb stores in-frame clones only, minus some. This sample has millions of clones, with about 95% found just once. Naive CD8 isolation took CD45RO-negative cells positively selected for CCR7 and excluded terminally differentiated effector memory CD45RA+ cells. The sample taken for sequencing was naive CD8+ T cells sorted from blood. These receptors were collected from a man between 18 and 29 years old in good health.

The CDR3 loop is CASSPRSGGAYNEQFF. The CDR3 DNA follows: TGTGCCAGCAGCCCGAGGAGCGGGGGGGCCTACAATGAGCAGTTCTTC. The chain is built from TRBV13 and TRBJ2-1; the match to TRBD2 covers 10 bases. The trim removed 5 bases at V and 2 bases at J, leaving 6 bases unmatched. This CDR3 is 16 amino acids long. Looked up from germline, CDR1 is PRHDT and CDR2 is FYEKMQ (reference sequence).

The chain joins TRBV2 to TRBJ2-1; maybe TRBD1 (6 bases). This CDR3 has 15 amino acids. From germline, CDR1 is SNHLY and CDR2 FYNNEI. The ends were cut back, 4 bases at V and 4 bases at J, with 14 bases in the middle. The CDR3 region is CASSGFGQMYNEQFF. The CDR3 coding sequence is TGTGCCAGCAGTGGTTTTGGACAGATGTACAATGAGCAGTTCTTC.

This clone was detected only once. The J gene is TRBJ2-7, the V gene TRBV7-2; D ambiguous. V gave up 6 bases and J gave up 3 bases, with 18 bases separating them. Germline loops: CDR1 SGHTA, CDR2 FQGNSA. CDR3 length: 15 amino acids. CDR3 in amino acids: CASSSDTTANYEQYF. The CDR3 bases are TGTGCCAGCAGTTCGGATACAACGGCCAACTACGAGCAGTACTTC.

The chain couples TRBV9 to TRBJ2-1, with TRBD2 matching 12 bases. Germline assignment: CDR1 SGDLS and CDR2 YYNGEE. The CDR3 spans 17 residues. V shed 3 bases, J shed 6 bases, and the junction held 10 bases outside the gene matches. The CDR3 loop is CASSENPGLAGLNEQFF. The DNA for the CDR3 is TGTGCCAGCAGCGAGAACCCGGGACTAGCGGGCCTCAATGAGCAGTTCTTC.

This chain links TRBV27 with TRBJ1-3; possibly TRBD1 for D (5 bases). From germline, CDR1 is MNHEY and CDR2 SMNVEV (reference sequence). This CDR3 contains 15 residues. Between the trimmed V and J ends, which lost 6 bases and 7 bases, there was a span of 19 bases. CDR3 residues: CASRSSSIGANTIYF. The CDR3 region has the DNA TGTGCCAGCAGATCATCTTCCATCGGGGCGAACACCATATATTTT.

The genes are TRBV7-2 and TRBJ1-2, with 7 nucleotides matching TRBD1. CDR3 length: 16 residues. Germline-derived CDR1 and CDR2 are SGHTA and FQGNSA. V lost 5 bases, J lost 1 base, and 10 bases stayed unmatched. The CDR3 region has the DNA TGTGCCAGCAGCACGAACCGGGACAGTATTAACTATGGCTACACCTTC. Translated, it gives CASSTNRDSINYGYTF.

This chain uses TRBV7-9 with TRBJ2-7; 9 bases map to TRBD1. The CDR3 has 14 amino acids. V shed 5 bases and J 7 bases; nucleotides not matched to a gene: 9. In germline, CDR1 is SEHNR, CDR2 FQNEAQ (reference sequence). This chain's CDR3 is CASSTSTGGREQYF. The CDR3 coding sequence is TGTGCCAGCAGCACGTCGACAGGGGGTAGGGAGCAGTACTTC.

V usage is TRBV27 and J usage is TRBJ2-5; a weak D match, TRBD2 (6 bases). Germline V gene sequence: CDR1 MNHEY, CDR2 SMNVEV (reference sequence). CDR3 size: 16 residues. V gave up 4 bases and J gave up 3 bases, with 18 bases separating them. CDR3 residues: CASSSGPGVLEETQYF. The CDR3 coding sequence is TGTGCCAGCAGTTCAGGCCCGGGAGTACTGGAAGAGACCCAGTACTTC.

The V gene is TRBV2, the J gene TRBJ2-1, with TRBD1 matching over 12 bases. CDR1 is SNHLY, CDR2 FYNNEI, per germline. J was trimmed by 1 base and V by 6 bases; bases with no gene match: 16. The CDR3 contains 20 residues. CDR3 protein: CASRTGTGGLRGRSYNEQFF. CDR3 DNA sequence: TGTGCCAGCAGGACCGGGACAGGGGGCCTCCGCGGGAGGTCCTACAATGAGCAGTTCTTC.

V is TRBV19 and J is TRBJ1-3; perhaps TRBD1 as D (6 bases). The V and J ends lost 4 bases and 0 bases respectively, with 13 bases between them. Germline V lookup: CDR1 LNHDA, CDR2 SQIVND (reference sequence). The CDR3 totals 16 residues. CDR3 loop: CASSSGQPGSGNTIYF. The CDR3 DNA reads TGTGCCAGTAGTAGTGGACAGCCCGGCTCTGGAAACACCATATATTTT. Supplemented by reference TRBV19 and TRBJ1-3, the full variable domain reads DGGITQSPKYLFRKEGQNVTLSCEQNLNHDAMYWYRQDPGQGLRLIYYSQIVNDFQKGDIAEGYSVSREKKESFPLTVTSAQKNPTAFYLCASSSGQPGSGNTIYFGEGSWLTVV.

The gene calls are TRBV2 and TRBJ1-1; D not resolved. CDR1 is SNHLY, CDR2 FYNNEI, per germline. The CDR3 sequence is 14 residues long. With 6 bases removed from V and 3 bases from J, the gap between germline ends came to 14 bases. CDR3 nucleotides: TGTGCCAGCAGGGAGGATCTAGGGTACACTGAAGCTTTCTTT. This encodes CASREDLGYTEAFF.

This clone appeared once. J is TRBJ2-7 and V is TRBV27, with D unresolved. The germline CDR1 and CDR2 sequences are MNHEY and SMNVEV (reference sequence). V lost 2 bases, J lost 5 bases, and 10 bases lay in between. This CDR3 has 13 residues. The CDR3 reads CASSLNTHHEQYF. In DNA, the CDR3 is TGTGCCAGCAGTTTAAACACCCACCACGAGCAGTACTTC.

The chain combines TRBV9 with TRBJ1-1; 7 positions match TRBD1. V shed 1 base, J shed 6 bases, and the junction held 9 bases outside the gene matches. CDR1 and CDR2 from the germline V gene are SGDLS and YYNGEE. The CDR3 is 15 amino acids. CDR3: CASSVSGGGLPEAFF. DNA of the CDR3: TGTGCCAGCAGCGTATCAGGGGGTGGGTTACCTGAAGCTTTCTTT.

The V and J genes are TRBV11-2 and TRBJ1-2, with a possible D match to TRBD1 (5 bases). The CDR3 extends over 17 amino acids. The V gene lost 5 bases and the J gene lost 5 bases, with 24 bases spanning the gap. Germline V gene lookup returns CDR1 SGHAT and CDR2 FQNNGV. The CDR3 region has the DNA TGTGCCAGCAGCCCAGACCCTGAAGTGGGGCTTAGGTATGGCTACACCTTC. Translated: CASSPDPEVGLRYGYTF.

This chain connects TRBV9 to TRBJ1-2; D not resolved. The CDR3 runs to 13 residues. Trimming pared 0 bases from V and 4 bases from J, leaving 7 bases between. Germline V gene sequence: CDR1 SGDLS, CDR2 YYNGEE. The chain's CDR3 is CASSVAQFYGYTF. In DNA, the CDR3 is TGTGCCAGCAGCGTAGCACAATTCTATGGCTACACCTTC.

Only one count was recorded for this clone. The chain couples TRBV7-9 to TRBJ2-5, with 8 bases matching TRBD2. Germline lookup yields CDR1 SEHNR and CDR2 FQNEAQ (reference sequence). V lost 3 bases to trimming and J lost 0 bases; unmatched junction nucleotides: 6. This CDR3 is 16 amino acids long. The CDR3 DNA reads TGTGCCAGCAGCTTTGCGGGGGGCGATTACCAAGAGACCCAGTACTTC. This gives the protein CASSFAGGDYQETQYF.

The chain couples TRBV19 to TRBJ1-6; D is undetermined. This CDR3 spans 16 amino acids. Germline V gives CDR1 LNHDA, CDR2 SQIVND (reference sequence). V lost 5 bases, J lost 1 base, and 12 bases lay in between. The CDR3 DNA is TGTGCCAGTAGTCCCCTTGAGGGATCCTATAATTCACCCCTCCACTTT. Amino acid sequence: CASSPLEGSYNSPLHF.

The chain uses TRBV6-1 and TRBJ2-7; tentatively, D is TRBD1 (6 bases). V was trimmed by 9 bases and J by 2 bases, leaving 20 bases between them. The CDR3 consists of 15 residues. The germline CDR1 and CDR2 sequences are MNHNS and SASEGT. In DNA, the CDR3 is TGTGCCAGTGAATACTTGGACAGAGTAACCTACGAGCAGTACTTC. Protein: CASEYLDRVTYEQYF.